Below are 5 T cell receptor beta chains sequenced from a single sample in a study of blood T cells in healthy people across ages. Sample-barcoded 5' priming and a J-beta primer mix drove a second PCR of about 6 to 12 cycles. Via MiXCR, TCRdb re-called the 5' RACE reads, giving one row per CDR3 protein. The sample holds around 870,000 distinct CDR3 sequences, about 28% seen once. The sample consisted of blood. The source of these receptors is a woman at least 80 years old in good health.

This clonotype was counted between two and nine times. V is TRBV28 and J is TRBJ2-5; weak D call: TRBD2 (7 bases). V was shortened by 11 bases and J by 5 bases, with 21 bases between the two germline ends. The CDR3 is 14 amino acids. Germline CDR1 reads MDHEN; CDR2 reads SYDVKM. The CDR3 sequence: CALAAGVRGETQYF. The CDR3 bases are TGTGCCCTGGCGGCGGGGGTGAGGGGGGAGACCCAGTACTTC.

There are a few counts of this clonotype. The chain has TRBV7-2 and TRBJ2-3, with TRBD2 identical over 11 bases. The J segment lost 0 bases and the V segment lost 5 bases, leaving 7 bases of the junction unmatched. The CDR3 loop spans 17 amino acids. Per germline, CDR1 SGHTA and CDR2 FQGNSA. Here the CDR3 DNA reads TGTGCCAGCAGCGCGACTAGCGGGAAACGCAGCACAGATACGCAGTATTTT. Its protein is CASSATSGKRSTDTQYF.

This clonotype was counted between two and nine times. V is TRBV7-8 and J is TRBJ2-2, with D possibly being TRBD1 (7 bases). Trimming removed 4 bases from V and 3 bases from J, with 12 bases in between. This CDR3 region has 15 residues. Germline V gene data show CDR1 as SGHVS and CDR2 as FQNEAQ. In DNA, the CDR3 is TGTGCCAGCAGCTGGAGGGGGCGCGACACCGGGGAGCTGTTTTTT. Residues: CASSWRGRDTGELFF.

Of note for this clonotype: A much larger clone sits a single nucleotide away, making a read error possible. This sequence joins TRBV12-3 or TRBV12-4 and TRBJ2-7; perhaps TRBD2 as D (7 bases). TRBJ2-4 explains the end of the DNA better; the J call may be wrong. The CDR3 is made up of 16 amino acids. The DNA of the CDR3 is TGTGCCAGCAGCATTAGGGGGGGTCCAGCCAAAAACATTCAGTACTTC. The encoded protein is CASSIRGGPAKNIQYF.

The chain combines TRBV15 with TRBJ1-5; D might be TRBD1 (5 bases). CDR3 length: 14 amino acids. The germline V gene encodes CDR1 LNHNV and CDR2 YYDKDF (reference sequence). Trimming took off 7 bases at V and 4 bases at J, with 14 bases between the two ends. The CDR3 DNA sequence: TGTGCCACCACGACTGGACGGGGGAATCAGCCCCAGCATTTT. Protein: CATTTGRGNQPQHF.